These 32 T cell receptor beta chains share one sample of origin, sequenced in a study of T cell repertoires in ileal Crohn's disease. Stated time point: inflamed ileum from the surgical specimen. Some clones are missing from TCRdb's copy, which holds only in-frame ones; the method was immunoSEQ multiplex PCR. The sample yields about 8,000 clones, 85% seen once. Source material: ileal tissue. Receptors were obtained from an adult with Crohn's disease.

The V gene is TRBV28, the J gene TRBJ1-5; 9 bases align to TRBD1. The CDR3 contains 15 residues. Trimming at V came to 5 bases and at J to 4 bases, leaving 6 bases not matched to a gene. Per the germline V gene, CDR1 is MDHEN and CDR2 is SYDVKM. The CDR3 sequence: CASSRTGGLNQPQHF. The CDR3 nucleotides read TGTGCCAGCAGTCGAACAGGGGGCCTAAATCAGCCCCAGCATTTT.

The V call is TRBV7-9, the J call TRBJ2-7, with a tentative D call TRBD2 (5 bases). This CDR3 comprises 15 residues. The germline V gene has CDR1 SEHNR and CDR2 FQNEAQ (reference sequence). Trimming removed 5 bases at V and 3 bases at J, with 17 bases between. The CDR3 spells CASSPAGFGDYEQYF. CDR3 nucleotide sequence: TGTGCCAGCAGCCCGGCAGGTTTCGGGGACTACGAGCAGTACTTC.

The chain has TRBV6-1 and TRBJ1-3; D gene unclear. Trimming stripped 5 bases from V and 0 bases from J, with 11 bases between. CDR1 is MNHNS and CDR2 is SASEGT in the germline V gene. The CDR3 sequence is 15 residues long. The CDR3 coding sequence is TGTGCCAGCAGTCCGGCCAGAGACTCTGGAAACACCATATATTTT. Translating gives CASSPARDSGNTIYF.

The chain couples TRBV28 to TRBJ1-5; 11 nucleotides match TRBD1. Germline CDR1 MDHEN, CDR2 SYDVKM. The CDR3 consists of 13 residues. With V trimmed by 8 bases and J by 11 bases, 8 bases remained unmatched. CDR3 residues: CASWDRGGGAQHF. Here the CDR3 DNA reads TGTGCCAGCTGGGACAGGGGGGGTGGGGCCCAGCATTTT. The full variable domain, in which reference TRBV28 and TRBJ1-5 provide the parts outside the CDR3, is DVKVTQSSRYLVKRTGEKVFLECVQDMDHENMFWYRQDPGLGLRLIYFSYDVKMKEKGDIPEGYSVSREKKERFSLILESASTNQTSMYLCASWDRGGGAQHFGDGTRLSIL.

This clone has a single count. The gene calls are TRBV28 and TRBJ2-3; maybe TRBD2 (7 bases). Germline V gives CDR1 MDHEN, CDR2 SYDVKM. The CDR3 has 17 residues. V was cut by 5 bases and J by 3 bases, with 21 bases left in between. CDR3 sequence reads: CASSPSRGAGRTDTQYF. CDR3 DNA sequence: TGTGCCAGCAGTCCCTCCCGGGGGGCGGGGCGTACAGATACGCAGTATTTT.

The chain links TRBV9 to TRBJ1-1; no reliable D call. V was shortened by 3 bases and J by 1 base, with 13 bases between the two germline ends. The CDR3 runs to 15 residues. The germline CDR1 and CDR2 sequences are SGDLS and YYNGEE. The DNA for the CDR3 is TGTGCCAGCAGCGAAGACGGCCCGGGGAACACTGAAGCTTTCTTT. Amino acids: CASSEDGPGNTEAFF.

The CDR3 sequence is CASSLSTGRTEAFF. The DNA for the CDR3 is TGCGCCAGCAGCCTTTCGACAGGAAGAACTGAAGCTTTCTTT. The chain combines TRBV4-1 with TRBJ1-1; weak D call: TRBD1 (6 bases). The germline V gene has CDR1 MGHRA and CDR2 YSYEKL. The CDR3 is 14 residues long. The V end lost 4 bases, the J end lost 5 bases, and 14 bases lay between the germline ends.

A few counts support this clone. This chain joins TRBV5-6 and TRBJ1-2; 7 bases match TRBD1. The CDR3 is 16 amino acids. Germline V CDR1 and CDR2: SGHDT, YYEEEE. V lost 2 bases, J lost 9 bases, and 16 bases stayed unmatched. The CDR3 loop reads CASSLGHDRAKISYTF. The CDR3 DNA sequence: TGTGCCAGCAGCTTAGGTCATGACAGGGCGAAAATAAGCTACACCTTC. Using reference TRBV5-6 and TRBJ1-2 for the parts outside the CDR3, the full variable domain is DAGVTQSPTHLIKTRGQQVTLRCSPKSGHDTVSWYQQALGQGPQFIFQYYEEEERQRGNFPDRFSGHQFPNYSSELNVNALLLGDSALYLCASSLGHDRAKISYTFGSGTRLTVV.

The DNA for the CDR3 is TGTGCCAGCAGTTCCGGGACAGGGGGCTTAAAGCAGTACTTC. Translating it yields CASSSGTGGLKQYF. J is TRBJ2-7 and V is TRBV6-6, with 12 bases matching TRBD1. Looked up from germline, CDR1 is MNHNY and CDR2 is SVGAGI (reference sequence). V was pared by 4 bases and J by 8 bases, with 6 bases of the junction left unmatched. This CDR3 comprises 14 residues.

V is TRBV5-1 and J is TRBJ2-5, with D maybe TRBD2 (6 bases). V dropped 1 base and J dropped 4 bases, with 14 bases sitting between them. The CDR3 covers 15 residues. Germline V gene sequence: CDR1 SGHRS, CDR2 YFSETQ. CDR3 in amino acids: CASSLTAGSTETQYF. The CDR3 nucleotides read TGCGCCAGCAGCTTGACCGCGGGGAGCACAGAGACCCAGTACTTC.

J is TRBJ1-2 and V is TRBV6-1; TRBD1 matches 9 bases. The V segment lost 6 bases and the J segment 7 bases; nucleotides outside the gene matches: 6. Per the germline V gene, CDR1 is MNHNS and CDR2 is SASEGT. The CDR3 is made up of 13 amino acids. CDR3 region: CASSLGTGTGYTF. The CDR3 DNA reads TGTGCCAGCAGCCTCGGGACAGGGACTGGCTACACCTTC.

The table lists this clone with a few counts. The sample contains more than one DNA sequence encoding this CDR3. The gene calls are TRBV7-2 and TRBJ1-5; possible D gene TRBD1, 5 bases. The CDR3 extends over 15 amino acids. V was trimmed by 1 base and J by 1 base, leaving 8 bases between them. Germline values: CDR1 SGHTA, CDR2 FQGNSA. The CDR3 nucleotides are TGTGCCAGCAGCTTAGATCAGGGCAGCAATCAGCCCCAGCATTTT. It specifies CASSLDQGSNQPQHF.

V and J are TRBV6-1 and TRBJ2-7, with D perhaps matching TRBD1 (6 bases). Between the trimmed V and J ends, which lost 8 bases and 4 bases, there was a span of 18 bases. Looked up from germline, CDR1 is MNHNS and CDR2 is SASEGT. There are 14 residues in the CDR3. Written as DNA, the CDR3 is TGTGCCAGCCGAGACAGGAGTGTTAAATACGAGCAGTACTTC. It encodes CASRDRSVKYEQYF.

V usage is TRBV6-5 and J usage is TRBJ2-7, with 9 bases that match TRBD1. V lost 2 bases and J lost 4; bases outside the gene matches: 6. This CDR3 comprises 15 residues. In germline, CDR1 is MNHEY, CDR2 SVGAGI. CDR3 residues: CASSYRDRVLYEQYF. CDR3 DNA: TGTGCCAGCAGTTACCGGGACAGGGTACTGTACGAGCAGTACTTC.

This CDR3 is CASSPQAADTEAFF. The CDR3, as DNA: TGTGCCAGCTCACCCCAGGCGGCCGACACTGAAGCTTTCTTT. The genes are TRBV18 and TRBJ1-1, with D unclear. V was pared by 3 bases and J by 3 bases, with 11 bases between. The CDR3 runs to 14 residues. CDR1 is KGHSH, CDR2 LQKENI, per germline.

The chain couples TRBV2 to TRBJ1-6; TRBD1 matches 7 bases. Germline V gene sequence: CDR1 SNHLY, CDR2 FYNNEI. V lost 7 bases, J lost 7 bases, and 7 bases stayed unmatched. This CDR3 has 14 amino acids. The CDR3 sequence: CASTPGQSNSPLHF. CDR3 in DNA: TGTGCCAGCACCCCGGGACAGTCAAATTCACCCCTCCACTTT.

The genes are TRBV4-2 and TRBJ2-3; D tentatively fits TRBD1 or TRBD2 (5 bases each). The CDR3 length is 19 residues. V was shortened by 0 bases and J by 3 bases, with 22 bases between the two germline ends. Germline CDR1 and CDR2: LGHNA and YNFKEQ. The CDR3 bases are TGTGCCAGCAGCCAAGAGTGGGCCCCCGGGACGGCTCAAACAGATACGCAGTATTTT. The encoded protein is CASSQEWAPGTAQTDTQYF.

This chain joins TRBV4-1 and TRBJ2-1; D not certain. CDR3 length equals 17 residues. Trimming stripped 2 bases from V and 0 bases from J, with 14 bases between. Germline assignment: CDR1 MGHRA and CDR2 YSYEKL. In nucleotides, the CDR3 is TGCGCCAGCAGCCAACCCGACCCGGTGAGCTCCTACAATGAGCAGTTCTTC. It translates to CASSQPDPVSSYNEQFF.

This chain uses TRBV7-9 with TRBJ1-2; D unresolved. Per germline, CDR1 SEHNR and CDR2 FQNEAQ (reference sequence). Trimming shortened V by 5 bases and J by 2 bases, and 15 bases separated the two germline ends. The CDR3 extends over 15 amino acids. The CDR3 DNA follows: TGTGCCAGCAGCCAAAACTACGAACCAAACTATGGCTACACCTTC. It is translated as CASSQNYEPNYGYTF.

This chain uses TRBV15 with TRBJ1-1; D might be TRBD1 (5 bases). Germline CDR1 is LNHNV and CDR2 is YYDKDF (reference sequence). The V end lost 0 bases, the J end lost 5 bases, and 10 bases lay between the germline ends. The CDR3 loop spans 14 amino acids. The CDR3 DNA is TGTGCCACCAGCAGAGATATGGGGCGAACTGAAGCTTTCTTT. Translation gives CATSRDMGRTEAFF.

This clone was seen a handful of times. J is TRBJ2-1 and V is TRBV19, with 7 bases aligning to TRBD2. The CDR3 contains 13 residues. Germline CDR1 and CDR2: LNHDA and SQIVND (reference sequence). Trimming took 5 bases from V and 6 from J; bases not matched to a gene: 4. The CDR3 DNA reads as TGTGCCAGTAGTGATAGCGGGCTCAATGAGCAGTTCTTC. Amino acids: CASSDSGLNEQFF.

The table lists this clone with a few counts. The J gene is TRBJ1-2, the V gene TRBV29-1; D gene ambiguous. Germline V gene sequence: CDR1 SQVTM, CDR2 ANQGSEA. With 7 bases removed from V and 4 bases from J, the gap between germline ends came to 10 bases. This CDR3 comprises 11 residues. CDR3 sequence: CSATSFYGYTF. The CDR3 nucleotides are TGCAGCGCGACTTCTTTCTATGGCTACACCTTC.

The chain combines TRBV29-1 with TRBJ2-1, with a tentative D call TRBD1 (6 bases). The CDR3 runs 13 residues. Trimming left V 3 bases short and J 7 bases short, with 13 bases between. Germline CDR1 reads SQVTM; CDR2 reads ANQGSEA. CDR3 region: CSVEGAQGNEQFF. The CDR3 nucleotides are TGCAGCGTTGAGGGGGCCCAAGGGAATGAGCAGTTCTTC.

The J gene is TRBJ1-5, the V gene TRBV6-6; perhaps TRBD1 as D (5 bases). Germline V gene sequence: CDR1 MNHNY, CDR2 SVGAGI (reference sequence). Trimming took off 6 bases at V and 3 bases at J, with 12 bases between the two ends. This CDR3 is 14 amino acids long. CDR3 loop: CASRYQGYNQPQHF. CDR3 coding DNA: TGTGCCAGCAGATATCAGGGATACAATCAGCCCCAGCATTTT.

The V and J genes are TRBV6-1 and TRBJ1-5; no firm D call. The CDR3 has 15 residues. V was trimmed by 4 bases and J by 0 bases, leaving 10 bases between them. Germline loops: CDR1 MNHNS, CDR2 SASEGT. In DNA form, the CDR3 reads TGTGCCAGCAGTGGCCGACGCGATAGCAATCAGCCCCAGCATTTT. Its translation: CASSGRRDSNQPQHF.

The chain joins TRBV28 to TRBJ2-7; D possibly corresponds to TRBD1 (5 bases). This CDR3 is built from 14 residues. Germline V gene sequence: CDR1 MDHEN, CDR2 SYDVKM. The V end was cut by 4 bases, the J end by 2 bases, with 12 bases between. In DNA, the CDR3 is TGTGCCAGCAGTTCATTTGACAGCCCCTACGAGCAGTACTTC. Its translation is CASSSFDSPYEQYF.

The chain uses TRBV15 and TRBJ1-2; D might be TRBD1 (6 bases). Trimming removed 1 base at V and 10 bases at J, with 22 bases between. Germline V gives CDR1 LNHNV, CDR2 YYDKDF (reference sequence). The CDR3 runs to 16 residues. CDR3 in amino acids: CATSRVGGLAFLDYTF. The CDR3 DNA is TGTGCCACCAGCAGAGTTGGGGGGCTTGCTTTTTTAGACTACACCTTC.

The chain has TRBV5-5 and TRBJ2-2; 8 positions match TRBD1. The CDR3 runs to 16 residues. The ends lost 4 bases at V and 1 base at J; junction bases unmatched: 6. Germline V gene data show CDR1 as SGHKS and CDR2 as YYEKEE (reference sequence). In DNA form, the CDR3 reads TGTGCCAGCAGCCCCAGGACAGGGCTGAACACCGGGGAGCTGTTTTTT. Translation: CASSPRTGLNTGELFF.

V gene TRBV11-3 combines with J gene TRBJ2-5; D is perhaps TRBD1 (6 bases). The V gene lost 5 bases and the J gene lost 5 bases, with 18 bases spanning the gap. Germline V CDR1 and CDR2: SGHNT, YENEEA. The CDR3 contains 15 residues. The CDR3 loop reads CASSRTQGLMETQYF. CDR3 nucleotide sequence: TGTGCCAGCAGCCGTACACAGGGTCTAATGGAGACCCAGTACTTC.

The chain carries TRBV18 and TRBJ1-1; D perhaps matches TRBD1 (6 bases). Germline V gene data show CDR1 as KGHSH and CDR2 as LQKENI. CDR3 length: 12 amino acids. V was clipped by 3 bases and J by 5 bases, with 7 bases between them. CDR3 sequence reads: CASSPQGTEAFF. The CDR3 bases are TGTGCCAGCTCACCCCAGGGGACTGAAGCTTTCTTT.

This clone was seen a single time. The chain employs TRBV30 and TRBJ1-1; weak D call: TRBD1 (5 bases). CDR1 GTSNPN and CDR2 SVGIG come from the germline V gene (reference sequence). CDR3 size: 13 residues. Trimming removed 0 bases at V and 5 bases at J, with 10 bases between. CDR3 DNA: TGTGCCTGGAGTGTAACCCCAGGGACTGAAGCTTTCTTT. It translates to CAWSVTPGTEAFF.

Here the CDR3 reads CASSPFMADTQYF. DNA for the CDR3: TGTGCCAGCAGCCCTTTTATGGCAGATACGCAGTATTTT. The V call is TRBV11-2, the J call TRBJ2-3; no clear D gene. V gave up 5 bases and J gave up 4 bases, with 10 bases separating them. The CDR3 totals 13 residues. Germline loops: CDR1 SGHAT, CDR2 FQNNGV. Full variable domain (outside the CDR3, taken from reference TRBV11-2 and TRBJ2-3): EAGVAQSPRYKIIEKRQSVAFWCNPISGHATLYWYQQILGQGPKLLIQFQNNGVVDDSQLPKDRFSAERLKGVDSTLKIQPAKLEDSAVYLCASSPFMADTQYFGPGTRLTVL.